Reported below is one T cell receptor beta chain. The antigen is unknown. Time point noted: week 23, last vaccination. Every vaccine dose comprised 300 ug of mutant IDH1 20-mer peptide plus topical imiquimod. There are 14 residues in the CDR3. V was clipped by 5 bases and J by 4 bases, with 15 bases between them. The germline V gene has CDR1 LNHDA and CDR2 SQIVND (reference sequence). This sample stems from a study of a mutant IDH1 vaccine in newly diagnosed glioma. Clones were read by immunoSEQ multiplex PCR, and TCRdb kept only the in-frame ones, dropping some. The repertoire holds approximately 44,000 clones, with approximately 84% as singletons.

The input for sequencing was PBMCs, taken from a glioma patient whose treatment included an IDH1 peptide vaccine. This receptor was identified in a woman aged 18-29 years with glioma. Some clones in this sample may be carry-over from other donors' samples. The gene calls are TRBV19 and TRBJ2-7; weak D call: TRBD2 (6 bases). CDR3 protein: CASSPVGGRYEQYF. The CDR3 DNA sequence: TGTGCCAGTAGTCCCGTCGGGGGAAGGTACGAGCAGTACTTC. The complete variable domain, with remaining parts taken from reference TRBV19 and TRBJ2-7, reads DGGITQSPKYLFRKEGQNVTLSCEQNLNHDAMYWYRQDPGQGLRLIYYSQIVNDFQKGDIAEGYSVSREKKESFPLTVTSAQKNPTAFYLCASSPVGGRYEQYFGPGTRLTVT.